Listed here is a single T cell receptor beta chain. The antigen remains undetermined. Looked up from germline, CDR1 is SGHTA and CDR2 is FQGNSA. Trimming removed 6 bases at V and 4 bases at J, with 16 bases between. The CDR3 sequence is 15 residues long. The source of the sample is a study of blood T cells in healthy people across ages. Through a sample-barcoded 5' primer and a J-beta primer mix, a second PCR was run for about 7 to 12 cycles. TCRdb used MiXCR to reprocess the 5' RACE reads, holding one entry per CDR3 protein. This sample has around 1,000,000 distinct CDR3 sequences, with 35% to 45% found just once. Points from the study as a whole: No one knew whether donors had CMV, which possibly confounded expanded clonotype changes. Strong correlation was found linking TCR beta diversity to naive T cell percentage. The fall in TCR beta diversity per million T cells was roughly linear with age. Relative to aged donors, long-lived donors carried more naive CD4+ cells and displayed higher diversity.

V gene TRBV7-2 combines with J gene TRBJ2-1, with D perhaps being TRBD1 or TRBD2 (6 bases each). The sequence was obtained from a man aged 18 to 30 in good health. The specimen was blood. The CDR3 spells CASSAFGGEYNEQFF. The CDR3 bases are TGTGCCAGCAGTGCCTTCGGGGGCGAATACAATGAGCAGTTCTTC.